One T cell receptor beta chain is described in this entry. Its antigen remains unknown. Sequenced by immunoSEQ multiplex PCR; TCRdb stores in-frame clones only, minus some. The sample lists more than 90,000 clones, 65% to 70% seen once, with around 41% in the top ten. The record originates from a study of shared clonotypes between healthy human individuals. Regarding the study as a whole: Against clonotypes common to all four donors, non-shared ones had lower generation probabilities.

In germline, CDR1 is MDHEN, CDR2 SYDVKM. Deletions cut 3 bases from V and 0 bases from J, with 0 bases between. CDR3 length equals 13 residues. The rearrangement links TRBV28 to TRBJ2-6, with D unresolved. This clonotype originated in a man aged 30 to 45 in good health. The material sequenced was memory CD8+ T cells sorted from blood. Indicated subset: CD45RO+ cells pooled with CCR7-negative TemRA cells. The CDR3 nucleotides are TGTGCCAGCAGTTTCTCTGGGGCCAACGTCCTGACTTTC. Protein: CASSFSGANVLTF. Using reference TRBV28 and TRBJ2-6 for the parts outside the CDR3, the full variable domain is DVKVTQSSRYLVKRTGEKVFLECVQDMDHENMFWYRQDPGLGLRLIYFSYDVKMKEKGDIPEGYSVSREKKERFSLILESASTNQTSMYLCASSFSGANVLTFGAGSRLTVL.